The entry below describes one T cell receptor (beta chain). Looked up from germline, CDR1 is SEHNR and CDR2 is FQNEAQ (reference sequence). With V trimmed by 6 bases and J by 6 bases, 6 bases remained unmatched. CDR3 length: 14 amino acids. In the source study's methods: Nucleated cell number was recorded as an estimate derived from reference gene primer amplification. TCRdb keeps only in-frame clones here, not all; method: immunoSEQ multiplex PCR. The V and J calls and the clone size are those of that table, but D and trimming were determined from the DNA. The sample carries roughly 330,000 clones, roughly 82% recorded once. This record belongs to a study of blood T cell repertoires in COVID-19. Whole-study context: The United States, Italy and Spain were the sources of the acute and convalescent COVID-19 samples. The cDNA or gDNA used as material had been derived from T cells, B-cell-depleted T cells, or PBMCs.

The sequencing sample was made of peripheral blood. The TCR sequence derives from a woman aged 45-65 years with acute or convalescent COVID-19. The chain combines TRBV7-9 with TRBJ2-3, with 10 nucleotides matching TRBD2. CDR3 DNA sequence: TGTGCCAGCAGTTCTAGCGGGAGCCCCGATACGCAGTATTTT. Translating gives CASSSSGSPDTQYF. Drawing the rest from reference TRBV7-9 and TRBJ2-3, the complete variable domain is DTGVSQNPRHKITKRGQNVTFRCDPISEHNRLYWYRQTLGQGPEFLTYFQNEAQLEKSRLLSDRFSAERPKGSFSTLEIQRTEQGDSAMYLCASSSSGSPDTQYFGPGTRLTVL.